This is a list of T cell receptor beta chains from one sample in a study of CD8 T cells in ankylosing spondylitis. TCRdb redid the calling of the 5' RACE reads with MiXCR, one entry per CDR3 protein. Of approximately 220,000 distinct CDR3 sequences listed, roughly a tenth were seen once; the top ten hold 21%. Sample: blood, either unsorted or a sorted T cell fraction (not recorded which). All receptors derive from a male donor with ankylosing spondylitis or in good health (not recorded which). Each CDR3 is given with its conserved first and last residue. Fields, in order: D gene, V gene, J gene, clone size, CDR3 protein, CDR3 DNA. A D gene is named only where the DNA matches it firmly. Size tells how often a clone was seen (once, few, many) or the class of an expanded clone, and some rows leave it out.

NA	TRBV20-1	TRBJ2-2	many	CSARDSRGRLNTGELFF	TGCAGTGCTAGAGATTCCCGGGGACGGCTTAACACCGGGGAGCTGTTTTTT
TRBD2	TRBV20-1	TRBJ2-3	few	CSARELLAGGSTDTQYF	TGCAGTGCTAGAGAACTACTAGCGGGGGGCTCCACAGATACGCAGTATTTT
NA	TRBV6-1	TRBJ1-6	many	CASSGPGFGSYNSPLHF	TGTGCCAGCAGTGGCCCGGGATTCGGCTCCTATAATTCACCCCTCCACTTT
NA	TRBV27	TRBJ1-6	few	CASTRGASSPLHF	TGTGCCAGCACTAGGGGGGCGTCTTCACCCCTCCACTTT
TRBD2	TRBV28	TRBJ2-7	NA	CASRRLAGGRRSYEQYF	TGTGCCAGCAGGCGACTAGCGGGGGGGCGAAGGTCCTACGAGCAGTACTTC
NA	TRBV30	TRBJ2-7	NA	CASLNTYEQYF	TGTGCCTCCCTAAACACTTACGAGCAGTACTTC
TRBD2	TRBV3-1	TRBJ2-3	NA	CASSRSGGYTDTQYF	TGTGCCAGCAGTCGGAGCGGGGGGTACACAGATACGCAGTATTTT
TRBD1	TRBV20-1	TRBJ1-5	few	CSASGGTSNQPQHF	TGCAGTGCCTCAGGGGGTACTAGCAATCAGCCCCAGCATTTT
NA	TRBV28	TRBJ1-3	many	CASSPRGAALVGNTIYF	TGTGCCAGCAGCCCCCGGGGGGCCGCTCTAGTTGGAAACACCATATATTTT
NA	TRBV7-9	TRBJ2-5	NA	CASSFEWGNQETQYF	TGTGCCAGCAGCTTTGAATGGGGGAACCAAGAGACCCAGTACTTC
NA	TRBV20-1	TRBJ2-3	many	CSASWGYTDTQYF	TGCAGTGCTAGTTGGGGGTACACAGATACGCAGTATTTT
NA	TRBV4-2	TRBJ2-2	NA	CASSQGPRTFANTGELFF	TGTGCCAGCAGCCAAGGGCCTAGGACGTTCGCGAACACCGGGGAGCTGTTTTTT
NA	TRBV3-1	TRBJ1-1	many	CASSQDWGTEAFF	TGTGCCAGCAGCCAAGATTGGGGCACTGAAGCTTTCTTT
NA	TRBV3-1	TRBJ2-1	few	CASSQGNGPYNEQFF	TGTGCCAGCAGCCAAGGTAACGGGCCTTACAATGAGCAGTTCTTC
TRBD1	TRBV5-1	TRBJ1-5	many	CASSTGTGNQPQHF	TGCGCCAGCAGCACCGGGACAGGGAATCAGCCCCAGCATTTT
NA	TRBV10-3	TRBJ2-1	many	CAISENSNEQFF	TGTGCCATCAGTGAGAATAGCAATGAGCAGTTCTTC
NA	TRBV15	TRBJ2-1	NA	CATSSAGSSYNEQFF	TGTGCCACCAGCAGTGCCGGATCCTCCTACAATGAGCAGTTCTTC
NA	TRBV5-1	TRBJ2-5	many	CASSLDQETQYF	TGCGCCAGCAGCTTGGACCAAGAGACCCAGTACTTC
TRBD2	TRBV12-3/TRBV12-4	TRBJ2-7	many	CASTPPGGPSEQYF	TGTGCCAGCACCCCTCCGGGGGGGCCCAGCGAGCAGTACTTC
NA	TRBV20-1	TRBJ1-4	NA	CSACESHEKLFF	TGCAGTGCTTGCGAGAGCCATGAAAAACTGTTTTTT
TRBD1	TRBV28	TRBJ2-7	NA	CASSLIPGQAAYEQYF	TGTGCCAGCAGTTTGATTCCGGGACAGGCGGCCTACGAGCAGTACTTC
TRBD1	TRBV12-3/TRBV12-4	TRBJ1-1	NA	CASNLGQGAYTEAFF	TGTGCCAGCAATTTGGGACAGGGGGCTTACACTGAAGCTTTCTTT
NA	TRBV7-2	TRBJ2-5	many	CASSLERGIQETQYF	TGTGCCAGCAGCTTAGAGAGGGGTATTCAAGAGACCCAGTACTTC
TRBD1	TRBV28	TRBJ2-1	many	CASSFYLRGLDNNEQFF	TGTGCCAGCAGTTTTTACCTCAGGGGGCTAGATAACAATGAGCAGTTCTTC
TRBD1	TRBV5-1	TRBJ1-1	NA	CASSLGQGSMNTEAFF	TGCGCCAGCAGCTTGGGACAGGGGAGCATGAACACTGAAGCTTTCTTT
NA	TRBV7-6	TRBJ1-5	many	CASTRGAGQPQHF	TGTGCCAGCACCCGCGGGGCCGGGCAGCCCCAGCATTTT